Below, 10 T cell receptor beta chains from the same sample are listed, as sequenced in a study of T cell clones after liver transplantation. The repertoire was sequenced with immunoSEQ multiplex PCR; TCRdb's copy has only in-frame clones and lacks some. The sample has more than 5,000 clones; 70% to 80% are singletons. The sequencing used CD8+ T cells from blood, collected 24 months after liver transplant. These receptor sequences come from a human patient who received a liver transplant. A share of the T cells may be of graft donor origin.

The chain couples TRBV27 to TRBJ2-7; possible D gene TRBD1, 5 bases. Germline CDR1 and CDR2: MNHEY and SMNVEV (reference sequence). The CDR3 extends over 14 amino acids. Trimming took off 4 bases at V and 0 bases at J, with 10 bases between the two ends. The CDR3 loop reads CASSYTGSSYEQYF. CDR3 sequence (DNA): TGTGCCAGCAGTTATACAGGTAGCTCCTACGAGCAGTACTTC.

The rearrangement uses TRBV10-2 and TRBJ2-1, with 7 bases fitting TRBD2. The CDR3 sequence is 14 residues long. V lost 6 bases and J lost 1; bases outside the gene matches: 3. Germline V gives CDR1 WSHSY, CDR2 SAAADI. The CDR3 sequence is CASRGGESYNEQFF. The CDR3 nucleotides read TGCGCCAGCAGGGGGGGGGAGTCCTACAATGAGCAGTTCTTC.

The V and J genes are TRBV27 and TRBJ2-7, with 8 positions matching TRBD2. The CDR3 is 15 residues long. Trimming removed 7 bases from V and 5 bases from J; junction bases left unmatched: 13. CDR1 is MNHEY and CDR2 is SMNVEV in the germline V gene (reference sequence). The CDR3 DNA reads as TGTGCCAGCACCCGGGGGGGCGGGATAAACCACGAGCAGTACTTC. Protein product: CASTRGGGINHEQYF.

The genes are TRBV7-9 and TRBJ2-1; D possibly matches TRBD1 or TRBD2 (5 bases each). Germline CDR1 SEHNR, CDR2 FQNEAQ (reference sequence). The CDR3 has 17 residues. Trimming removed 5 bases at V and 9 bases at J, with 26 bases between. The CDR3 sequence is CASSPRASGPPVGEQFF. The CDR3 DNA reads as TGTGCCAGCAGCCCCCGGGCCTCGGGACCCCCGGTGGGTGAGCAGTTCTTC.

This rearrangement joins TRBV5-4 to TRBJ2-5; D not resolved. Germline V gene lookup returns CDR1 SGHNT and CDR2 YYREEE (reference sequence). Trimming cost V 4 bases and J 4 bases, with 8 bases left between them. This CDR3 is 12 amino acids long. The CDR3 reads CASSLRSETQYF. CDR3 nucleotides: TGTGCCAGCAGCCTCAGGTCAGAGACCCAGTACTTC.

V and J are TRBV2 and TRBJ2-7, with 10 bases identical to TRBD1. V lost 4 bases, J lost 4 bases, and 13 bases stayed unmatched. The CDR3 has 17 residues. In germline, CDR1 is SNHLY, CDR2 FYNNEI. DNA for the CDR3: TGTGCCAGCAGTGTGCCCTCCGGGACAGGGGAGCAATACGAGCAGTACTTC. Its protein product is CASSVPSGTGEQYEQYF.

The V call is TRBV13, the J call TRBJ1-6; D not certain. V shed 1 base and J shed 0 bases, with 7 bases lying between them. The CDR3 covers 16 residues. CDR1 is PRHDT, CDR2 FYEKMQ, per germline (reference sequence). In nucleotides, the CDR3 is TGTGCCAGCAGCTTAGTTGGGAGCTCCTATAATTCACCCCTCCACTTT. It encodes CASSLVGSSYNSPLHF.

This clone occurred once. The chain uses TRBV10-3 and TRBJ2-1, with 7 nucleotides matching TRBD2. Germline CDR1 reads ENHRY; CDR2 reads SYGVKD. CDR3 length: 13 residues. V trimming: 10 bases; J trimming: 7 bases; junction bases outside the gene matches: 10. The CDR3: CATGGSLGNEQFF. CDR3 bases: TGTGCCACCGGGGGGTCCCTCGGGAATGAGCAGTTCTTC.

The genes are TRBV7-8 and TRBJ2-5, with 13 nucleotides matching TRBD2. Germline values: CDR1 SGHVS, CDR2 FQNEAQ. The CDR3 length is 16 residues. V lost 6 bases to trimming and J lost 4 bases; unmatched junction nucleotides: 8. CDR3 nucleotide sequence: TGTGCCAGCAGGAAACGGACTAGCGGGGGATTAGAGACCCAGTACTTC. Translating it yields CASRKRTSGGLETQYF.

This chain uses TRBV27 with TRBJ2-4; 10 bases align to TRBD2. V gave up 4 bases and J gave up 16 bases; unmatched junction bases: 16. Per germline, CDR1 MNHEY and CDR2 SMNVEV (reference sequence). CDR3 length: 15 amino acids. CDR3 nucleotide sequence: TGTGCCAGCAGTTCTCAGCGGGAGGGCCGCTTGATAGTATACTTC. This sequence encodes CASSSQREGRLIVYF.